These 18 T cell receptor beta chains share one sample of origin, sequenced in a study of shared clonotypes between healthy human individuals (dated by TCRdb to about 2020). Preparation of the library involved the immunoSEQ multiplex PCR assay. The clones in this table, taken by TCRdb from immuneACCESS, are in-frame only. Not every clone is retained; where verified, under half of the shortfall comes from an unresolved V gene, and the cause of the rest is unknown. This sample has over 1.5 million clones in its table, and 95% to 99% of those were observed once. The top ten hold around 0.45% of the sample. The source material was naive CD4+ T cells sorted from blood. The cell subset or site label, read with the paper, signifies: CD45RA+ positively selected. The receptors originated from a man aged 30 to 45 in good health.

This chain connects TRBV28 to TRBJ2-3, with TRBD2 as a possible D gene (5 bases). This CDR3 has 15 amino acids. V gave up 5 bases and J gave up 1 base, with 13 bases separating them. CDR1 MDHEN and CDR2 SYDVKM come from the germline V gene. CDR3 bases: TGTGCCAGCAGTGAGTGGGAGAGAGGCACAGATACGCAGTATTTT. Its translation is CASSEWERGTDTQYF. The variable domain in full, completed from reference TRBV28 and TRBJ2-3, reads DVKVTQSSRYLVKRTGEKVFLECVQDMDHENMFWYRQDPGLGLRLIYFSYDVKMKEKGDIPEGYSVSREKKERFSLILESASTNQTSMYLCASSEWERGTDTQYFGPGTRLTVL.

This clone is a singleton in its sample. V is TRBV5-6 and J is TRBJ1-1; no clear D. In germline, CDR1 is SGHDT, CDR2 YYEEEE. There are 14 residues in the CDR3. The V and J ends lost 4 bases and 3 bases respectively, with 13 bases between them. The CDR3 nucleotides are TGTGCCAGCAGCGAAGTTCGTGGGGACACTGAAGCTTTCTTT. Protein product: CASSEVRGDTEAFF. Looking up the rest from reference TRBV5-6 and TRBJ1-1 gives the full variable domain: DAGVTQSPTHLIKTRGQQVTLRCSPKSGHDTVSWYQQALGQGPQFIFQYYEEEERQRGNFPDRFSGHQFPNYSSELNVNALLLGDSALYLCASSEVRGDTEAFFGQGTRLTVV.

The chain links TRBV6-1 to TRBJ2-3; D perhaps matches TRBD1 (6 bases). Between the trimmed V and J ends, which lost 5 bases and 0 bases, there was a span of 12 bases. The CDR3 has 15 amino acids. The germline V gene encodes CDR1 MNHNS and CDR2 SASEGT. CDR3 amino acids: CASSPRTDSTDTQYF. CDR3 DNA: TGTGCCAGCAGTCCTCGGACAGACAGCACAGATACGCAGTATTTT.

J is TRBJ2-2 and V is TRBV19; D gene unclear. This CDR3 is 13 amino acids long. Per the germline V gene, CDR1 is LNHDA and CDR2 is SQIVND (reference sequence). Trimming took 2 bases from V and 6 from J, leaving 7 bases between them. CDR3 region: CASSILQSGELFF. The CDR3 coding sequence is TGTGCCAGTAGTATACTGCAGTCCGGGGAGCTGTTTTTT.

The chain couples TRBV6-6 to TRBJ1-5; D call uncertain. The CDR3 spans 13 residues. Germline CDR1 MNHNY, CDR2 SVGAGI (reference sequence). V was trimmed by 3 bases and J by 3 bases, leaving 6 bases between them. In DNA form, the CDR3 reads TGTGCCAGCAGTTATTCAGACAATCAGCCCCAGCATTTT. This sequence encodes CASSYSDNQPQHF.

The chain carries TRBV28 and TRBJ2-5; 11 nucleotides align to TRBD2. The CDR3 extends over 17 amino acids. The germline CDR1 and CDR2 sequences are MDHEN and SYDVKM. The trim removed 5 bases at V and 4 bases at J, leaving 12 bases unmatched. The DNA for the CDR3 is TGTGCCAGCAGTGATAAAATTCTAGCGGGAGGACGAGAGACCCAGTACTTC. Encoded protein: CASSDKILAGGRETQYF.

The chain recombines TRBV11-3 with TRBJ2-5, with a tentative D call TRBD2 (6 bases). Trimming took off 4 bases at V and 5 bases at J, with 14 bases between the two ends. Germline V gene sequence: CDR1 SGHNT, CDR2 YENEEA. The CDR3 loop spans 14 amino acids. The CDR3 bases are TGTGCCAGCAGCTCCATGGGGGGAGCCGAGACCCAGTACTTC. Protein product: CASSSMGGAETQYF.

Remarks on this clone: Other DNA sequences of this sample code for an identical CDR3. The chain has TRBV9 and TRBJ2-6; D not resolved. The V gene's germline CDR1 is SGDLS and CDR2 YYNGEE. V lost 2 bases to trimming and J lost 2 bases, with 8 bases between them. This CDR3 spans 15 amino acids. The CDR3 region is CASSVGRAGANVLTF. The DNA of the CDR3 is TGTGCCAGCAGCGTGGGAAGGGCTGGGGCCAACGTCCTGACTTTC.

The rearrangement links TRBV9 to TRBJ2-6; no definite D call. Germline V CDR1 and CDR2: SGDLS, YYNGEE. V lost 2 bases and J 2 bases, leaving 11 bases between the germline ends. The length of the CDR3 is 16 residues. In DNA form, the CDR3 reads TGTGCCAGCAGCGTCCAGATTGTTGCTGGGGCCAACGTCCTGACTTTC. Translating gives CASSVQIVAGANVLTF.

J is TRBJ2-3 and V is TRBV5-4; TRBD2 is a possible D gene (5 bases). This CDR3 has 15 amino acids. In germline, CDR1 is SGHNT, CDR2 YYREEE (reference sequence). V shed 0 bases and J shed 3 bases, with 11 bases lying between them. The CDR3 sequence: CASSLEASRTDTQYF. As DNA, the CDR3 is TGTGCCAGCAGCTTGGAAGCTAGCAGGACAGATACGCAGTATTTT.

The chain employs TRBV19 and TRBJ2-1, with D possibly being TRBD1 (7 bases). This CDR3 is 14 amino acids long. Trimming removed 5 bases from V and 9 bases from J, with 17 bases in between. Germline loops: CDR1 LNHDA, CDR2 SQIVND (reference sequence). CDR3 amino acids: CASSPTVQGGEQFF. In DNA, the CDR3 is TGTGCCAGTAGTCCTACAGTGCAGGGGGGTGAGCAGTTCTTC.

The rearrangement joins TRBV2 to TRBJ1-2; tentatively, D is TRBD1 (5 bases). Trimming cost V 7 bases and J 5 bases, with 17 bases left between them. This CDR3 spans 14 amino acids. Germline-derived CDR1 and CDR2 are SNHLY and FYNNEI. Here the CDR3 reads CASMTRQNSYGYTF. The CDR3 DNA follows: TGTGCCAGCATGACGCGACAGAATTCTTATGGCTACACCTTC.

This chain connects TRBV18 to TRBJ2-3; 7 bases are a match to TRBD2. Germline CDR1 and CDR2: KGHSH and LQKENI. The J segment lost 4 bases and the V segment lost 2 bases, leaving 6 bases of the junction unmatched. There are 15 residues in the CDR3. In DNA form, the CDR3 reads TGTGCCAGCTCACCAGTGGCGGGAGTTGCAGATACGCAGTATTTT. Its translation: CASSPVAGVADTQYF.

This clone was recorded once. This chain links TRBV19 with TRBJ2-2, with 8 bases fitting TRBD2. Germline V gene lookup returns CDR1 LNHDA and CDR2 SQIVND (reference sequence). The CDR3 spans 17 residues. The CDR3 loop reads CAPGRVGRTMGTGELFF. The CDR3 coding sequence is TGTGCGCCCGGGAGGGTAGGAAGGACAATGGGGACCGGGGAGCTGTTTTTT.

The V and J genes are TRBV2 and TRBJ1-4; unclear D gene. Trimming took off 4 bases at V and 5 bases at J, with 20 bases between the two ends. Germline V gene lookup returns CDR1 SNHLY and CDR2 FYNNEI. This CDR3 region has 17 residues. The CDR3 nucleotides read TGTGCCAGCAGTGGAGGCCCAGCCCGACCTAAAAATGAAAAACTGTTTTTT. Residues: CASSGGPARPKNEKLFF.

This clone was detected only once. The chain combines TRBV5-6 with TRBJ1-3; 7 bases are shared with TRBD1. V lost 4 bases, J lost 1 base, and 5 bases stayed unmatched. The length of the CDR3 is 15 residues. CDR1 and CDR2 from the germline V gene are SGHDT and YYEEEE. The CDR3 loop reads CASSPGTASGNTIYF. DNA of the CDR3: TGTGCCAGCAGCCCTGGGACAGCGTCTGGAAACACCATATATTTT. The full variable domain, its missing parts supplied by reference TRBV5-6 and TRBJ1-3, is DAGVTQSPTHLIKTRGQQVTLRCSPKSGHDTVSWYQQALGQGPQFIFQYYEEEERQRGNFPDRFSGHQFPNYSSELNVNALLLGDSALYLCASSPGTASGNTIYFGEGSWLTVV.

The V and J genes are TRBV10-2 and TRBJ2-3; the D gene is possibly TRBD2 (6 bases). This CDR3 comprises 15 residues. V lost 2 bases and J lost 2, with 11 bases in between. Per the germline V gene, CDR1 is WSHSY and CDR2 is SAAADI. CDR3 nucleotides: TGCGCCAGCAGTGAGCCGGACTACCTCACAGATACGCAGTATTTT. This sequence encodes CASSEPDYLTDTQYF.

For this clone: At the DNA level, this CDR3 is encoded by other sequences in the same sample as well. This CDR3 is CASSRSSSYNEQFF. For the CDR3, the DNA is TGTGCCAGCAGCAGAAGCAGCTCCTACAATGAGCAGTTCTTC. The J gene is TRBJ2-1, the V gene TRBV11-2; D gene uncertain. This CDR3 region has 14 residues. The germline CDR1 and CDR2 sequences are SGHAT and FQNNGV. Trimming removed 5 bases at V and 0 bases at J, with 8 bases between.